This T cell receptor (beta chain) was documented in a study of blood T cell repertoires in COVID-19. Study at large: In each case, the material was cDNA or gDNA derived from T cells, B-cell-depleted T cells, or PBMCs.

Trimming removed 0 bases at V and 7 bases at J, with 8 bases between. In germline, CDR1 is LGHDT, CDR2 YNNKEL (reference sequence). The CDR3 has 13 amino acids. Methods used by the authors: Reference gene primer amplification in the assay estimated nucleated cell counts. TCRdb's table, derived via immunoSEQ multiplex PCR, lists solely in-frame clones and lacks some. V and J calls and clone size are those listed in that table; D and trimming were worked out from the DNA. The repertoire holds approximately 150,000 clones, with roughly nine tenths as singletons. Sequencing was carried out using peripheral blood. This sequence joins TRBV3-1 (or the pseudogene TRBV3-2) and TRBJ2-3; D gene uncertain. The sequence came from a man aged 60 to 75 with active or convalescent COVID-19. CDR3: CASSQDYANTQYF. For the CDR3, the DNA is TGTGCCAGCAGCCAAGACTACGCTAATACGCAGTATTTT.